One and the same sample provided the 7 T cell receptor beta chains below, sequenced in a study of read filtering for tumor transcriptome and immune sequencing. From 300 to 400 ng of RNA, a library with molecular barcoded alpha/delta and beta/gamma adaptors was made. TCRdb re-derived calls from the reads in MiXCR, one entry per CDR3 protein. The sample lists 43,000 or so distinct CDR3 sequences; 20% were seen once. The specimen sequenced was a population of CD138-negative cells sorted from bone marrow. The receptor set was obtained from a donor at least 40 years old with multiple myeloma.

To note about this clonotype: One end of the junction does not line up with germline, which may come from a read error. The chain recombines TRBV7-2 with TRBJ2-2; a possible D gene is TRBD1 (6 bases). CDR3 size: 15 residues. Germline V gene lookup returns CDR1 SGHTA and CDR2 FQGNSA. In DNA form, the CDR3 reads TGTGCCAGCAGCTTAGCAACCCAGGGGCTGGGGGAGCCGTTTTTT. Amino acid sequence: CASSLATQGLGEPFF.

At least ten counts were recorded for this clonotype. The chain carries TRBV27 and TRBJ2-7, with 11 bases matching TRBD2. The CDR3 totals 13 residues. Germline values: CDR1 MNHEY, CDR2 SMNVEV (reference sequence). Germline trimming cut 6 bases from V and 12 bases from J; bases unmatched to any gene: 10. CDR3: CASRGLAGGIMYF. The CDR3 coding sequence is TGTGCCAGCAGAGGGCTAGCGGGAGGCATTATGTACTTC.

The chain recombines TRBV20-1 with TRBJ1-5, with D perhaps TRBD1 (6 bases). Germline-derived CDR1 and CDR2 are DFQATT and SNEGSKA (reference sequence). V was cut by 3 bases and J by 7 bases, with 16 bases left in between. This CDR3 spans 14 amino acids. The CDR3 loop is CSASLSLDSQPQHF. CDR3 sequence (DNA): TGCAGTGCTAGTCTATCTCTGGACAGCCAGCCCCAGCATTTT.

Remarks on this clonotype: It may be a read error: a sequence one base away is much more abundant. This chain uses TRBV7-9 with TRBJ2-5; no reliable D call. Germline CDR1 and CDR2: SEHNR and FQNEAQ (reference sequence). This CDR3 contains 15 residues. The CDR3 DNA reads TGTGCCAGCAGCTTACCGGGCCCGTACCAAGAGTCCCAGTACTTC. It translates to CASSLPGPYQESQYF.

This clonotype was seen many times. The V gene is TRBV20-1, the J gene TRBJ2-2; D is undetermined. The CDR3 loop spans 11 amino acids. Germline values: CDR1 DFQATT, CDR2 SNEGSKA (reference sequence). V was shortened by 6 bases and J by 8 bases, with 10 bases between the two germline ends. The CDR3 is CSAPKWGELFF. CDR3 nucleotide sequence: TGCAGTGCCCCTAAGTGGGGGGAGCTGTTTTTT.

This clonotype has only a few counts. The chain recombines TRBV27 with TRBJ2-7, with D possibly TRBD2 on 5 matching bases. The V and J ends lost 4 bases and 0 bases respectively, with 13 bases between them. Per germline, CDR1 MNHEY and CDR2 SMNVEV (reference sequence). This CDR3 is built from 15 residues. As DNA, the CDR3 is TGTGCCAGCAGTTACCTGAGGGAGAGCTCCTACGAGCAGTACTTC. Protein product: CASSYLRESSYEQYF.

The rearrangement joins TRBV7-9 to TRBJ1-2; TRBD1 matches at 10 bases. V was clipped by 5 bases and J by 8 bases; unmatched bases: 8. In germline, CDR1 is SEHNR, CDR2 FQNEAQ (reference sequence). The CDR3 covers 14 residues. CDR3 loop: CASSTSTGGRGYTF. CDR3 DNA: TGTGCCAGCAGCACCTCGACAGGGGGCAGGGGCTACACCTTC.